This entry is about one T cell receptor (beta chain). For CDR3 and TCR beta VDJ profiling, genomic DNA was the template used. MiXCR, applied by TCRdb to the reads, yields one record per CDR3 protein. Seen here are 35,000 to 45,000 distinct CDR3 sequences, roughly two thirds observed once, and the top ten hold around 22%. This sample is part of a study of CD8+CD57+ T cells in acquired aplastic anemia. The CDR3 contains 16 residues. V shed 3 bases, J shed 0 bases, and the junction held 3 bases outside the gene matches. CDR1 SGHAT and CDR2 FQDESV come from the germline V gene (reference sequence). This receptor was taken from a human donor in good health, serving as a control. The chain links TRBV11-1 to TRBJ1-3; 9 bases are shared with TRBD1. Sequencing was carried out using sorted CD4+, CD8+, or CD8+CD57+ T cells (not recorded which) from PBMCs. For the CDR3, the DNA is TGTGCCAGCAGCTTGACAGGGGGAAACTCTGGAAACACCATATATTTT. The encoded protein is CASSLTGGNSGNTIYF. Variable domain in full (rest from reference TRBV11-1 and TRBJ1-3): EAEVAQSPRYKITEKSQAVAFWCDPISGHATLYWYRQILGQGPELLVQFQDESVVDDSQLPKDRFSAERLKGVDSTLKIQPAELGDSAMYLCASSLTGGNSGNTIYFGEGSWLTVV.